A selection of T cell receptor beta chains follows, all from one sample in a study of T-cell memory formation after mild COVID-19. TCRdb independently ran MiXCR on the 5' RACE reads; one entry per CDR3 protein. The sample includes under 450,000 distinct CDR3 sequences, around 20% of them seen just once. The sample was PBMCs or a T cell subset sorted from them (not recorded which). The receptors shown here come from a man between 18 and 35 years old who had mild COVID-19 (a few samples of this study predate the infection). Cell type and time point are not known. The CDR3 runs from the conserved cysteine through the conserved F or W. D genes are given only for firm matches. Clone size is given for some rows only: seen once, a few or many times, or a class if the clone is expanded.

V gene	J gene	clone size	D gene	CDR3 protein	CDR3 DNA
TRBV20-1	TRBJ2-5	few	TRBD1	CSAREGQGALETQYF	TGCAGTGCTAGAGAAGGACAGGGGGCTTTGGAGACCCAGTACTTC
TRBV2	TRBJ2-1	.	.	CASSSSEYNEQFF	TGTGCCAGCAGTAGTTCCGAATACAATGAGCAGTTCTTC
TRBV7-2	TRBJ2-2	.	TRBD1	CASGTGVNTGELFF	TGTGCCAGCGGCACAGGGGTTAACACCGGGGAGCTGTTTTTT
TRBV12-5	TRBJ2-2	few	.	CASGWGQGTGELFF	TGTGCTAGTGGTTGGGGTCAGGGGACCGGGGAGCTGTTTTTT
TRBV7-2	TRBJ2-5	.	TRBD2	CASSRPKRGALLRETQYF	TGTGCCAGCAGCCGCCCTAAGCGGGGGGCGCTCCTCCGCGAGACCCAGTACTTC
TRBV7-2	TRBJ2-3	few	.	CASSVIPYTQYF	TGTGCCAGCAGCGTCATACCGTATACGCAGTATTTT
TRBV7-9	TRBJ2-3	few	.	CASRESARGLSTDTQYF	TGTGCCAGCAGGGAGAGTGCCAGGGGCCTAAGCACAGATACGCAGTATTTT
TRBV7-3	TRBJ2-2	few	.	CASSFSGVNTGELFF	TGTGCCAGCAGCTTTTCCGGCGTTAACACCGGGGAGCTGTTTTTT
TRBV18	TRBJ1-5	.	.	CASSPSQRNQPQHF	TGTGCCAGCTCACCCTCACAACGCAATCAGCCCCAGCATTTT
TRBV6-5	TRBJ1-5	.	.	CASSPLAGKMGNQPQHF	TGTGCCAGCAGTCCCCTAGCAGGGAAGATGGGCAATCAGCCCCAGCATTTT
TRBV5-1	TRBJ1-1	.	.	CASSVASPTEAFF	TGCGCCAGCAGCGTGGCATCTCCCACTGAAGCTTTCTTT
TRBV15	TRBJ2-5	few	TRBD1	CATSGRDRDLETQYF	TGTGCCACCAGCGGCCGGGACAGGGATTTAGAGACCCAGTACTTC
TRBV11-2	TRBJ2-2	many	.	CASRGTGELFF	TGTGCCAGCAGGGGCACCGGGGAGCTGTTTTTT
TRBV19	TRBJ1-1	.	.	CASIGYTEAFF	TGTGCCAGTATTGGTTACACTGAAGCTTTCTTT
TRBV7-2	TRBJ2-5	few	.	CASSQGPETQYF	TGTGCCAGCAGCCAGGGACCGGAGACCCAGTACTTC
TRBV12-3/TRBV12-4	TRBJ2-7	.	.	CASKEGAYEQYF	TGTGCCAGCAAGGAGGGGGCCTACGAGCAGTACTTC
TRBV6-2/TRBV6-3	TRBJ2-5	few	.	CASSYSKAGVLIGTQYF	TGTGCCAGCAGTTACTCGAAGGCAGGGGTCCTGATAGGGACCCAGTACTTC
TRBV5-1	TRBJ1-1	.	.	CASRPGTMNTEAFF	TGCGCCAGCAGGCCCGGGACAATGAACACTGAAGCTTTCTTT
TRBV6-4	TRBJ1-2	few	.	CASSDSNYGYTF	TGTGCCAGCAGTGACAGTAACTATGGCTACACCTTC
TRBV9	TRBJ1-1	.	.	CASRRGDWTEAFF	TGTGCCAGCAGGAGGGGAGATTGGACTGAAGCTTTCTTT
TRBV7-9	TRBJ1-5	many	.	CASSLGETHQPQHF	TGTGCCAGCAGCTTAGGGGAGACCCATCAGCCCCAGCATTTT
TRBV15	TRBJ2-7	.	.	CATSRSGPTYEQYF	TGTGCCACCAGCAGATCGGGCCCAACCTACGAGCAGTACTTC
TRBV6-1	TRBJ2-7	.	.	CASSGSTGILEQYF	TGTGCCAGCAGTGGATCGACCGGCATACTGGAGCAGTACTTC
TRBV6-2/TRBV6-3	TRBJ2-5	.	.	CASSYWLGAPKETQYF	TGTGCCAGCAGTTACTGGCTTGGAGCACCAAAAGAGACCCAGTACTTC
TRBV7-2	TRBJ2-7	few	.	CASSLARAGGEQYF	TGTGCCAGCAGCTTAGCGAGGGCCGGAGGCGAGCAGTACTTC
TRBV4-2	TRBJ2-7	.	.	CASSQGVGYEQYF	TGTGCCAGCAGCCAAGGAGTAGGGTACGAGCAGTACTTC
TRBV5-1	TRBJ1-1	.	TRBD1	CASKRDRDNTEAFF	TGCGCCAGCAAAAGGGACAGGGATAACACTGAAGCTTTCTTT
TRBV11-3	TRBJ2-2	.	TRBD1	CASSQTGAINTGELFF	TGTGCCAGCAGCCAGACAGGGGCGATAAACACCGGGGAGCTGTTTTTT
TRBV4-2	TRBJ2-1	many	.	CASSQEATRPFF	TGTGCCAGCAGCCAAGAAGCGACTAGGCCGTTCTTC
TRBV5-1	TRBJ2-2	many	.	CASSLGVTNTGELFF	TGCGCCAGCAGCTTGGGGGTCACGAACACCGGGGAGCTGTTTTTT
TRBV5-8	TRBJ2-3	.	TRBD2	CASSTSGGPTDTQYF	TGTGCCAGCAGCACTAGCGGGGGGCCCACAGATACGCAGTATTTT
TRBV19	TRBJ1-1	.	.	CASSIRGGYMNTEAFF	TGTGCCAGTAGTATACGAGGCGGATACATGAACACTGAAGCTTTCTTT